These 10 T cell receptor beta chains were all obtained from the same sample, sequenced in a study of Ad26.COV2.S vaccination and SARS-CoV-2 variants. Sample treatment: around 19 received Ad26.COV2.S at low or high dose, single or two shots; several received placebo; per-sample allocation not given. Specimen acquisition occurred on day 63 following the initial vaccine or placebo injection. The assay was immunoSEQ multiplex PCR, and TCRdb's table has in-frame clones only and misses some. The sample contains about 680,000 clones, about 90% of which appear only once. Specimen: peripheral blood, collected in a trial of Ad26.COV2.S vaccine versus placebo. These receptors all stem from a person aged 18-65 years who received the Ad26.COV2.S COVID-19 vaccine or a placebo.

Remarks on this clone: A single base separates this from a much larger clone, so it may be a read error. V usage is TRBV3-1 (or the pseudogene TRBV3-2) and J usage is TRBJ1-5; the D gene is possibly TRBD1 (5 bases). Trimming shortened V by 6 bases and J by 4 bases, and 10 bases separated the two germline ends. The CDR3 length is 13 residues. The V gene's germline CDR1 is LGHDT and CDR2 YNNKEL (reference sequence). The CDR3 coding sequence is TGTGCCAGCAGTCCCGACAGAAATCAGCCCCAGCATTTT. Translating gives CASSPDRNQPQHF.

This chain uses TRBV19 with TRBJ2-3; D gene uncertain. Germline V lookup: CDR1 LNHDA, CDR2 SQIVND (reference sequence). The V gene lost 6 bases and the J gene lost 3 bases, with 16 bases spanning the gap. This CDR3 has 15 amino acids. CDR3 bases: TGTGCCAGTAGCCCCCCCCGTTCAACTACAGATACGCAGTATTTT. Its translation is CASSPPRSTTDTQYF.

V gene TRBV30 combines with J gene TRBJ2-5; 9 bases align to TRBD2. The V segment lost 7 bases and the J segment 2 bases; nucleotides outside the gene matches: 5. CDR1 is GTSNPN, CDR2 SVGIG, per germline (reference sequence). The CDR3 length is 13 residues. The CDR3 reads CALKAGGQETQYF. Written as DNA, the CDR3 is TGTGCCTTGAAGGCGGGAGGGCAAGAGACCCAGTACTTC.

The chain couples TRBV5-1 to TRBJ2-1; D gene unclear. The CDR3 runs 15 residues. Germline CDR1 reads SGHRS; CDR2 reads YFSETQ. V was pared by 0 bases and J by 6 bases, with 13 bases between. CDR3 loop: CASSLESVLSNEQFF. CDR3 bases: TGCGCCAGCAGCTTGGAGTCTGTCTTAAGCAATGAGCAGTTCTTC.

The J gene is TRBJ1-4, the V gene TRBV27; 7 bases fit TRBD1. The CDR3 contains 15 residues. Germline V gene sequence: CDR1 MNHEY, CDR2 SMNVEV (reference sequence). V trimming: 4 bases; J trimming: 4 bases; junction bases outside the gene matches: 6. CDR3 sequence: CASSSRQGLNEKLFF. The CDR3 coding sequence is TGTGCCAGCAGTTCGAGACAGGGCCTTAATGAAAAACTGTTTTTT.

The CDR3 protein is CASSAGGSYEQYF. CDR3 sequence (DNA): TGCGCCAGCAGTGCCGGCGGCTCCTACGAGCAGTACTTC. This chain connects TRBV10-1 to TRBJ2-7; D ambiguous. The CDR3 spans 13 residues. Germline values: CDR1 WNHNN, CDR2 SYGVQD (reference sequence). V lost 4 bases, J lost 0 bases, and 7 bases lay in between.

The chain couples TRBV5-1 to TRBJ1-6; D remains ambiguous. This CDR3 is built from 14 residues. Germline V lookup: CDR1 SGHRS, CDR2 YFSETQ. With 2 bases removed from V and 7 bases from J, the gap between germline ends came to 10 bases. The CDR3, as DNA: TGCGCCAGCAGCTTTAGCACCAACAATTCACCCCTCCACTTT. This encodes CASSFSTNNSPLHF.

CDR3 sequence: CASSLEQPYEQYF. CDR3 coding DNA: TGCGCCAGCAGCTTGGAACAGCCCTACGAGCAGTACTTC. The chain employs TRBV5-1 and TRBJ2-7; D is uncertain. The germline V gene has CDR1 SGHRS and CDR2 YFSETQ. The ends were cut back, 0 bases at V and 2 bases at J, with 6 bases in the middle. This CDR3 has 13 residues. Filled out from reference TRBV5-1 and TRBJ2-7, the complete variable domain reads KAGVTQTPRYLIKTRGQQVTLSCSPISGHRSVSWYQQTPGQGLQFLFEYFSETQRNKGNFPGRFSGRQFSNSRSEMNVSTLELGDSALYLCASSLEQPYEQYFGPGTRLTVT.

The chain carries TRBV10-3 and TRBJ2-3; tentative D call: TRBD1 (5 bases). Germline CDR1 and CDR2: ENHRY and SYGVKD. The CDR3 loop spans 17 amino acids. V was trimmed by 2 bases and J by 0 bases, leaving 15 bases between them. CDR3 region: CAISENQLGVSTDTQYF. CDR3 coding DNA: TGTGCCATCAGTGAGAACCAATTAGGGGTCAGCACAGATACGCAGTATTTT.

The chain is built from TRBV30 and TRBJ1-5, with 8 bases matching TRBD1. Per the germline V gene, CDR1 is GTSNPN and CDR2 is SVGIG (reference sequence). V lost 4 bases, J lost 6 bases, and 5 bases stayed unmatched. The length of the CDR3 is 13 residues. CDR3 sequence reads: CAWNRGEGQPQHF. CDR3 sequence (DNA): TGTGCCTGGAACAGGGGGGAGGGTCAGCCCCAGCATTTT.